These T cell receptor beta chains were read from a single sample in a study of regulatory T cells in long-lasting Graves disease. TCRdb reprocessed the multiplex PCR reads with MiXCR, giving one entry per CDR3 protein. The sample consists of around 400,000 distinct CDR3 sequences, about 12% of them appearing once. This sample also belongs to another study, concerning T cells in Graves' hyperthyroidism and ophthalmopathy.

This material consisted of peripheral blood mononuclear cells (PBMCs), taken at new diagnosis, from a patient treated with antithyroid drugs. Receptors were obtained from a woman between 18 and 30 years old with Graves disease. Both conserved end residues are part of each CDR3. The D gene is left open where the match is weak. Part of the rows lack a size; the others show once, few, many or a class for expanded clones.

clone_size	v_call	d_call	j_call	cdr3_aa	cdr3_nt
many	TRBV6-5	.	TRBJ1-6	CASSYSGPSISPLHF	TGTGCCAGCAGTTACTCGGGACCAAGTATTTCACCCCTCCACTTT
many	TRBV28	.	TRBJ1-2	CASSRNPVPYGYTF	TGTGCCAGCAGTCGAAACCCAGTTCCCTATGGCTACACCTTC
many	TRBV2	.	TRBJ2-2	CASSEWGTGELFF	TGTGCCAGCAGTGAATGGGGGACCGGGGAGCTGTTTTTT
many	TRBV7-9	.	TRBJ1-5	CASSQDGGRNQPQHF	TGTGCCAGCAGCCAAGACGGAGGACGCAATCAGCCCCAGCATTTT
many	TRBV5-8	TRBD1	TRBJ2-7	CASIATGAGTYEQYF	TGTGCCAGCATCGCGACAGGGGCCGGGACCTACGAGCAGTACTTC
many	TRBV19	.	TRBJ1-1	CASSIGVGTEAFF	TGTGCCAGTAGTATTGGGGTTGGGACTGAAGCTTTCTTT
many	TRBV6-2/TRBV6-3	.	TRBJ2-3	CASSPLLGADTQYF	TGTGCCAGCAGTCCCCTTTTGGGGGCAGATACGCAGTATTTT
.	TRBV6-1	.	TRBJ1-3	CATFDGNSGNTIYF	TGTGCCACCTTCGACGGTAACTCTGGAAACACCATATATTTT
many	TRBV7-8	.	TRBJ2-1	CASSSPGNEQFF	TGTGCCAGCAGCTCTCCCGGGAATGAGCAGTTCTTC
many	TRBV6-1	TRBD1	TRBJ2-1	CASSGLQGQGQRNEQFF	TGTGCCAGCAGTGGCCTCCAGGGACAGGGGCAAAGGAATGAGCAGTTCTTC
.	TRBV4-3	.	TRBJ2-7	CASSQDRFQGSSYEQYF	TGCGCCAGCAGCCAAGATCGGTTCCAGGGGTCCTCCTACGAGCAGTACTTC
many	TRBV27	TRBD1	TRBJ1-1	CASSYTGAKNTEAFF	TGTGCCAGCAGTTACACAGGGGCGAAGAACACTGAAGCTTTCTTT
many	TRBV24-1	TRBD1	TRBJ2-7	CATSDAGQGGEQYF	TGTGCCACCAGTGATGCGGGACAGGGAGGCGAGCAGTACTTC
many	TRBV4-1	TRBD1	TRBJ1-2	CASSQTGGYGYTF	TGCGCCAGCAGCCAGACAGGGGGCTATGGCTACACCTTC
.	TRBV10-3	TRBD2	TRBJ2-1	CAISESTSGGNYNEQFF	TGTGCCATCAGTGAGTCGACTAGCGGGGGGAATTACAATGAGCAGTTCTTC
.	TRBV2	.	TRBJ2-3	CATSDPPGARTDTQYF	TGTGCCACCAGTGATCCCCCGGGGGCCCGCACAGATACGCAGTATTTT
many	TRBV7-9	TRBD2	TRBJ2-1	CATTNLAGRNNEQFF	TGTGCCACCACAAACCTAGCGGGAAGAAACAATGAGCAGTTCTTC
many	TRBV7-3	.	TRBJ1-2	CASSLAGEGYTF	TGTGCCAGCAGCTTAGCAGGAGAAGGCTACACCTTC
many	TRBV28	TRBD1	TRBJ2-5	CASRLGQGKQETQYF	TGTGCCAGCAGGTTGGGACAGGGCAAACAAGAGACCCAGTACTTC
few	TRBV4-3	TRBD1	TRBJ2-6	CASSQVALQGYSGANVLTF	TGCGCCAGCAGCCAAGTTGCCTTACAGGGGTACTCTGGGGCCAACGTCCTGACTTTC
many	TRBV18	.	TRBJ1-1	CASSPYRANTEAFF	TGTGCCAGCTCACCATACAGAGCGAACACTGAAGCTTTCTTT
many	TRBV11-2	.	TRBJ2-3	CASSWQGFSTDTQYF	TGTGCCAGCAGCTGGCAGGGGTTTAGCACAGATACGCAGTATTTT
few	TRBV7-6	TRBD2	TRBJ2-5	CASSSRLAGGFQETQHF	TGTGCCAGCAGCTCCCGACTAGCGGGAGGGTTCCAAGAGACCCAGCACTTC
.	TRBV28	.	TRBJ2-7	CASKPPASYEQYF	TGTGCCAGCAAACCGCCCGCTTCCTACGAGCAGTACTTC
.	TRBV28	.	TRBJ1-1	CASSLYRGTPGAAFF	TGTGCCAGCAGCCTCTATAGGGGGACACCGGGGGCCGCTTTCTTT
many	TRBV5-1	.	TRBJ2-1	CASSLRRGSTYNEQFF	TGCGCCAGCAGCTTGAGGCGGGGCTCAACCTACAATGAGCAGTTCTTC
many	TRBV24-1	.	TRBJ2-1	CATSDLHSDRNYNEQFF	TGTGCCACCAGTGATTTGCACTCGGACAGAAACTACAATGAGCAGTTCTTC
many	TRBV15	.	TRBJ2-5	CATSRDLGTRNF	TGTGCCACCAGCAGAGATCTAGGGACCAGAAACTTC
many	TRBV7-2	.	TRBJ2-1	CASSRRQTSMQFF	TGTGCCAGCAGCCGCCGTCAGACAAGTATGCAGTTCTTC
many	TRBV10-3	.	TRBJ1-1	CAISETGSAGINTEAFF	TGTGCCATCAGCGAAACAGGGTCGGCCGGCATAAACACTGAAGCTTTCTTT
few	TRBV5-1	TRBD2	TRBJ2-1	CASSFMATSGSVGNEQFF	TGCGCCAGCAGCTTCATGGCGACTAGCGGGAGTGTGGGCAATGAGCAGTTCTTC
.	TRBV13	.	TRBJ1-2	CASSPSTPLAGYGYTF	TGTGCCAGCAGCCCGAGCACCCCTCTGGCAGGCTATGGCTACACCTTC
few	TRBV7-9	.	TRBJ2-1	CASSLMAGLNEQFF	TGTGCCAGCAGCTTAATGGCAGGACTCAATGAGCAGTTCTTC
many	TRBV5-6	TRBD2	TRBJ2-1	CASSFGTSGSKEQFF	TGTGCCAGCAGCTTTGGAACTAGCGGGAGTAAGGAGCAGTTCTTC
few	TRBV12-3/TRBV12-4	TRBD1	TRBJ1-3	CASKGTEGAGNTIYF	TGTGCCAGCAAGGGGACAGAGGGGGCTGGAAACACCATATATTTT
many	TRBV20-1	TRBD2	TRBJ2-5	CSASGLAGSGGETQYF	TGCAGTGCCTCGGGACTAGCGGGATCGGGGGGGGAGACCCAGTACTTC
.	TRBV7-2	TRBD2	TRBJ2-3	CASRPGSGVMGTQYF	TGTGCCAGCAGGCCGGGGAGCGGGGTGATGGGAACGCAGTATTTT
many	TRBV11-2	TRBD1	TRBJ1-2	CASSPTSTGANYGYTF	TGTGCCAGCAGCCCAACCTCGACAGGGGCTAACTATGGCTACACCTTC
.	TRBV6-1	.	TRBJ1-1	CAGSERGSTEAFF	TGTGCCGGCAGTGAGAGGGGTTCCACTGAAGCTTTCTTT